These 18 T cell receptor beta chains were all obtained from the same sample, sequenced in a study of shared clonotypes between healthy human individuals. Here immunoSEQ multiplex PCR was the method, and the copy in TCRdb shows in-frame clones only, minus some. The repertoire includes about 680,000 clones, about 90% of them detected once, and roughly 24% sits in the top ten. Naive CD8 cells, CD45RO-negative and positively selected for CCR7, excluded terminally differentiated effector memory CD45RA+ cells. The specimen was naive CD8+ T cells sorted from blood. These receptors were collected from a man aged 25 to 40 in good health.

CDR3 sequence reads: CASSRTSGGPNEQFF. The DNA of the CDR3 is TGTGCCAGTAGTCGTACTAGCGGGGGCCCTAATGAGCAGTTCTTC. J is TRBJ2-1 and V is TRBV19, with TRBD2 matching over 11 bases. The CDR3 sequence is 15 residues long. Germline CDR1 is LNHDA and CDR2 is SQIVND (reference sequence). V shed 5 bases and J 7 bases; nucleotides not matched to a gene: 7.

The chain has TRBV14 and TRBJ2-5; no reliable D call. Germline V gene data show CDR1 as SGHDN and CDR2 as FVKESK. Trimming took off 1 base at V and 4 bases at J, with 7 bases between the two ends. This CDR3 spans 13 amino acids. The CDR3 coding sequence is TGTGCCAGCAGCCAAGGACGGAGAGAGACCCAGTACTTC. Residues: CASSQGRRETQYF.

The chain carries TRBV7-6 and TRBJ1-1, with D possibly TRBD1 on 6 matching bases. The V gene's germline CDR1 is SGHVS and CDR2 FNYEAQ. The CDR3 sequence is 14 residues long. Trimming removed 0 bases at V and 8 bases at J, with 13 bases between. CDR3 loop: CASSLALKGEEAFF. Here the CDR3 DNA reads TGTGCCAGCAGCTTAGCGCTCAAGGGGGAAGAAGCTTTCTTT.

The J gene is TRBJ2-1, the V gene TRBV10-3, with a tentative D call TRBD2 (6 bases). The germline V gene has CDR1 ENHRY and CDR2 SYGVKD. This CDR3 spans 15 amino acids. Trimming cost V 5 bases and J 1 base, with 12 bases left between them. The CDR3 DNA reads as TGTGCCATCAGTTCTCCTCTAGCGTCCTACAATGAGCAGTTCTTC. Its translation is CAISSPLASYNEQFF.

This sequence joins TRBV11-3 and TRBJ2-1, with D hard to call. The CDR3 is 14 residues long. CDR1 is SGHNT, CDR2 YENEEA, per germline. Trimming left V 9 bases short and J 7 bases short, with 19 bases between. CDR3: CASSPSGRENEQFF. The CDR3, as DNA: TGTGCCAGTAGCCCCAGTGGACGCGAGAATGAGCAGTTCTTC.

V is TRBV5-6 and J is TRBJ1-2, with 7 bases lining up with TRBD1. The CDR3 is 16 amino acids. V lost 1 base to trimming and J lost 4 bases; unmatched junction nucleotides: 10. Germline CDR1 is SGHDT and CDR2 is YYEEEE. CDR3 loop: CASSLWHRGEGYGYTF. The CDR3 DNA follows: TGTGCCAGCAGCTTGTGGCACAGGGGTGAGGGCTATGGCTACACCTTC.

The chain is built from TRBV9 and TRBJ2-1, with 9 positions matching TRBD1. The CDR3 totals 15 residues. Per the germline V gene, CDR1 is SGDLS and CDR2 is YYNGEE. The V and J ends lost 3 bases and 4 bases, in that order; junction bases with no gene match: 5. The CDR3 reads CASSGGTGPYNEQFF. The CDR3 DNA follows: TGTGCCAGCAGCGGGGGGACAGGGCCATACAATGAGCAGTTCTTC. Filled out from reference TRBV9 and TRBJ2-1, the complete variable domain reads DSGVTQTPKHLITATGQRVTLRCSPRSGDLSVYWYQQSLDQGLQFLIQYYNGEERAKGNILERFSAQQFPDLHSELNLSSLELGDSALYFCASSGGTGPYNEQFFGPGTRLTVL.

The J gene is TRBJ2-1, the V gene TRBV29-1; D unresolved. This CDR3 is built from 14 residues. With 4 bases removed from V and 4 bases from J, the gap between germline ends came to 14 bases. Germline loops: CDR1 SQVTM, CDR2 ANQGSEA. CDR3 amino acids: CSVVRLVVYNEQFF. The CDR3 DNA reads TGCAGCGTTGTGAGGCTCGTGGTTTACAATGAGCAGTTCTTC.

This chain connects TRBV11-3 to TRBJ1-3; D is undetermined. Germline-derived CDR1 and CDR2 are SGHNT and YENEEA. The CDR3 totals 14 residues. V lost 7 bases and J lost 1, with 11 bases in between. As DNA, the CDR3 is TGTGCCAGCACCCCTTCGGGGTCTGGAAACACCATATATTTT. Translation: CASTPSGSGNTIYF.

CDR3 in DNA: TGTGCCAGCAGCTTGGGACGGACCATGTATAATTCACCCCTCCACTTT. Its protein is CASSLGRTMYNSPLHF. J is TRBJ1-6 and V is TRBV11-2; D might be TRBD1 (5 bases). Germline-derived CDR1 and CDR2 are SGHAT and FQNNGV. With 3 bases removed from V and 4 bases from J, the gap between germline ends came to 13 bases. CDR3 size: 16 residues.

The chain is built from TRBV10-2 and TRBJ2-1; no clear D gene. Germline loops: CDR1 WSHSY, CDR2 SAAADI. The ends were cut back, 5 bases at V and 0 bases at J, with 8 bases in the middle. This CDR3 is 14 amino acids long. CDR3 amino acids: CASSSSSSYNEQFF. CDR3 in DNA: TGCGCCAGCAGTTCATCTAGCTCCTACAATGAGCAGTTCTTC.

The rearrangement uses TRBV27 and TRBJ1-4, with D perhaps matching TRBD1 (5 bases). V lost 5 bases and J lost 4, with 20 bases in between. CDR1 MNHEY and CDR2 SMNVEV come from the germline V gene (reference sequence). The CDR3 is 17 amino acids. The CDR3 DNA reads as TGTGCCAGCAGTCCCGCCAAGCGGCCAGGGTTTAATGAAAAACTGTTTTTT. Translating gives CASSPAKRPGFNEKLFF.

This chain connects TRBV30 to TRBJ2-1, with a possible D match to TRBD1 (6 bases). The CDR3 sequence is 12 residues long. V lost 3 bases to trimming and J lost 6 bases, with 9 bases between them. Per germline, CDR1 GTSNPN and CDR2 SVGIG (reference sequence). For the CDR3, the DNA is TGTGCCTGGAGCGGACAGTCCAATGAGCAGTTCTTC. Protein sequence: CAWSGQSNEQFF.

The CDR3 bases are TGTGCCAGCAGGGCCCGGGGACTCTACGAGCAGTACTTC. This translates into CASRARGLYEQYF. V gene TRBV6-5 combines with J gene TRBJ2-7, with TRBD2 as a possible D gene (6 bases). Germline CDR1 MNHEY, CDR2 SVGAGI. This CDR3 has 13 amino acids. Trimming removed 6 bases from V and 3 bases from J, with 12 bases in between.

The chain carries TRBV30 and TRBJ2-5; 10 bases agree with TRBD2. Germline trimming cut 2 bases from V and 2 bases from J; bases unmatched to any gene: 20. The V gene's germline CDR1 is GTSNPN and CDR2 SVGIG (reference sequence). The CDR3 sequence is 20 residues long. As DNA, the CDR3 is TGTGCCTGGAGTACCGCATCAGCGGGAGGGCCTAGCGGCATTCAAGAGACCCAGTACTTC. It codes for CAWSTASAGGPSGIQETQYF.

V and J are TRBV2 and TRBJ1-2; D is unresolved. The CDR3 has 13 residues. Germline CDR1 and CDR2: SNHLY and FYNNEI. V dropped 9 bases and J dropped 8 bases, with 19 bases sitting between them. The CDR3 DNA reads as TGTGCCAGGGGCCAGGAGATCGTCCAAGGCTACACCTTC. The encoded protein is CARGQEIVQGYTF.

The sample holds one count of this clone. V usage is TRBV11-2 and J usage is TRBJ2-1; TRBD1 aligns across 7 bases. With V trimmed by 3 bases and J by 0 bases, 8 bases remained unmatched. Germline V gene sequence: CDR1 SGHAT, CDR2 FQNNGV. The CDR3 contains 17 residues. In DNA form, the CDR3 reads TGTGCCAGCAGCTTCGCCTCGACAGGGAGCTCCTACAATGAGCAGTTCTTC. Translation: CASSFASTGSSYNEQFF.

This clone was found once. The V gene is TRBV27, the J gene TRBJ2-3, with TRBD2 matching 7 bases. J lost 1 base, V lost 4 bases, and 11 bases had no gene match. Germline lookup yields CDR1 MNHEY and CDR2 SMNVEV (reference sequence). There are 17 residues in the CDR3. The CDR3 spells CASSSLGTTLRTDTQYF. For the CDR3, the DNA is TGTGCCAGCAGTTCGCTCGGGACTACCTTACGCACAGATACGCAGTATTTT.